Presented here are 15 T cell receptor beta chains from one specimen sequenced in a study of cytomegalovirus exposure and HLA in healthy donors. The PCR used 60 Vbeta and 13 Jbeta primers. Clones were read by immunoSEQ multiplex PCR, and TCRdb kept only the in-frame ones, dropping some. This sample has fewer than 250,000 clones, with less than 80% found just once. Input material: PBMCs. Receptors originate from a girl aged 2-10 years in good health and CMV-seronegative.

The CDR3 nucleotides are TGTGCCAGCGGGTCGAAAGGGGCTATGAACACTGAAGCTTTCTTT. This codes for CASGSKGAMNTEAFF. V gene TRBV19 combines with J gene TRBJ1-1, with D possibly matching TRBD1 (5 bases). V was shortened by 9 bases and J by 0 bases, with 17 bases between the two germline ends. Germline V CDR1 and CDR2: LNHDA, SQIVND (reference sequence). The CDR3 is 15 residues long. Full variable domain (rest looked up from reference TRBV19 and TRBJ1-1): DGGITQSPKYLFRKEGQNVTLSCEQNLNHDAMYWYRQDPGQGLRLIYYSQIVNDFQKGDIAEGYSVSREKKESFPLTVTSAQKNPTAFYLCASGSKGAMNTEAFFGQGTRLTVV.

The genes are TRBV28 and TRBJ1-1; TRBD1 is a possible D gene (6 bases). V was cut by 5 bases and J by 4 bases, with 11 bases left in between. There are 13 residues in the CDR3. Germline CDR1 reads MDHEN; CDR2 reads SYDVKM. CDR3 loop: CASSRQQGTEAFF. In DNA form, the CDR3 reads TGTGCCAGCAGTCGACAACAGGGCACTGAAGCTTTCTTT.

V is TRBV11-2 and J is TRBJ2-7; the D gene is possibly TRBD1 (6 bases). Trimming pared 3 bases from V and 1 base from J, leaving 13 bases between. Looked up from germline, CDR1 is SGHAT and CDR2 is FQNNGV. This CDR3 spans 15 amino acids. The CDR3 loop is CASSFRGGDSYEQYF. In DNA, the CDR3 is TGTGCCAGCAGCTTCCGAGGGGGTGATTCCTACGAGCAGTACTTC.

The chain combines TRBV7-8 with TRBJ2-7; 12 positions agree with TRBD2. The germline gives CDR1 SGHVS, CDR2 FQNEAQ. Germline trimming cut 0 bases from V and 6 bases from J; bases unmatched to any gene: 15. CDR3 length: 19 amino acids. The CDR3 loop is CASSLAETSGSKGDLEQYF. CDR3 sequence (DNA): TGTGCCAGCAGCTTAGCGGAGACTAGCGGGAGTAAGGGGGATCTCGAGCAGTACTTC. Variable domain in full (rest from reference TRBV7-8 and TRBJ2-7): GAGVSQSPRYKVAKRGQDVALRCDPISGHVSLFWYQQALGQGPEFLTYFQNEAQLDKSGLPSDRFFAERPEGSVSTLKIQRTQQEDSAVYLCASSLAETSGSKGDLEQYFGPGTRLTVT.

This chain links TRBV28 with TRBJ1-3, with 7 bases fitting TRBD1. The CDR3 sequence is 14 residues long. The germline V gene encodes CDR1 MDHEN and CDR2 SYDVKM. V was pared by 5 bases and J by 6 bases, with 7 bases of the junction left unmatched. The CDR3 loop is CASSTGTVTNTIYF. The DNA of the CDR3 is TGTGCCAGCAGTACCGGGACAGTCACAAACACCATATATTTT.

CDR3 amino acids: CASRRGLREGYEQYF. CDR3 DNA sequence: TGTGCCAGCAGAAGAGGACTACGCGAGGGCTACGAGCAGTACTTC. The chain recombines TRBV6-5 with TRBJ2-7, with D possibly being TRBD2 (6 bases). CDR1 and CDR2 (germline): MNHEY, SVGAGI. Trimming stripped 6 bases from V and 3 bases from J, with 18 bases between. The CDR3 totals 15 residues.

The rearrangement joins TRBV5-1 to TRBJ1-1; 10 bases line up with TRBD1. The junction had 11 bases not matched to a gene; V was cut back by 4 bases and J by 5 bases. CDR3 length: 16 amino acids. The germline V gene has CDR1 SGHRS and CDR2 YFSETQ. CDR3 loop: CASSPQRQGAWTEAFF. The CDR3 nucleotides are TGCGCCAGCAGCCCCCAACGACAGGGGGCATGGACTGAAGCTTTCTTT.

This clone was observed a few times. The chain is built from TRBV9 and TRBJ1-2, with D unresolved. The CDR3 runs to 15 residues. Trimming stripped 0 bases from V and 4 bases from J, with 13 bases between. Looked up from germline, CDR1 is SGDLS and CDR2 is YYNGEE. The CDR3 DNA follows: TGTGCCAGCAGCGTAGATCAGGCTGCGGGCTATGGCTACACCTTC. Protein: CASSVDQAAGYGYTF.

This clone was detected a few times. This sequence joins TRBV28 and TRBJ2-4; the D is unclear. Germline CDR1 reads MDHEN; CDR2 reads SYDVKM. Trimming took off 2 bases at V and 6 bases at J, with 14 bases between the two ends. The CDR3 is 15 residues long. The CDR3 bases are TGTGCCAGCAGTTTACCGCACCTATTTGGAAACATTCAGTACTTC. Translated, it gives CASSLPHLFGNIQYF.

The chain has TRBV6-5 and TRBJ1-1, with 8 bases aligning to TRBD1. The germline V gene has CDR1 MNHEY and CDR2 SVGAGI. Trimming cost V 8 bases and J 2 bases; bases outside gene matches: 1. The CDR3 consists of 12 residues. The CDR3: CASGTGNTEAFF. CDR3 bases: TGTGCCAGCGGGACAGGTAACACTGAAGCTTTCTTT.

The CDR3, as DNA: TGTGCCAGCAGCGTAGCCCCAGGGGGCTCTGGGGCCAACGTCCTGACTTTC. Its protein is CASSVAPGGSGANVLTF. The chain has TRBV9 and TRBJ2-6; 7 bases line up with TRBD1. The trim removed 0 bases at V and 0 bases at J, leaving 3 bases unmatched. From germline, CDR1 is SGDLS and CDR2 YYNGEE. The CDR3 runs to 17 residues.

CDR3 nucleotides: TGTGCCAGTAGTATACTCGACAGGGAGTCGCTCCAAGAGACCCAGTACTTC. As protein: CASSILDRESLQETQYF. The V gene is TRBV19, the J gene TRBJ2-5; 7 bases are a match to TRBD1. The germline V gene has CDR1 LNHDA and CDR2 SQIVND (reference sequence). The trim removed 2 bases at V and 1 base at J, leaving 10 bases unmatched. The CDR3 is 17 residues long.

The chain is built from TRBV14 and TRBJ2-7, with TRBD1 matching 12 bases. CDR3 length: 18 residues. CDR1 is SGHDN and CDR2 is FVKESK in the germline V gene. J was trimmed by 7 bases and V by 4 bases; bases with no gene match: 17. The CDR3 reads CASSRIRGPGQGAGEQYF. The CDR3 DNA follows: TGTGCCAGCAGCCGCATCAGGGGACCGGGACAGGGGGCCGGGGAGCAGTACTTC.

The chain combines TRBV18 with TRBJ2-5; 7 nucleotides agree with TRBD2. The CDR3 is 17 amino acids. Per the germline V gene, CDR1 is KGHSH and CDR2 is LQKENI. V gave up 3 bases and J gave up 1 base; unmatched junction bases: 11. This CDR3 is CASSPRGSGMLQETQYF. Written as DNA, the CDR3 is TGTGCCAGCTCACCTCGGGGAAGCGGGATGCTCCAAGAGACCCAGTACTTC.

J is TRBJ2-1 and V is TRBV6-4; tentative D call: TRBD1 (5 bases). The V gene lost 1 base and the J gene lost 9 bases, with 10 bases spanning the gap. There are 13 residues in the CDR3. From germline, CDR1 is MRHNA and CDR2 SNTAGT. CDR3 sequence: CASSDLGQLEQFF. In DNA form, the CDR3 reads TGTGCCAGCAGTGACTTGGGGCAGCTTGAGCAGTTCTTC.